A single TCR beta chain is shown here with its context. Its antigen is unidentified. Germline V CDR1 and CDR2: SGHKS, YYEKEE (reference sequence). The ends were cut back, 3 bases at V and 8 bases at J, with 17 bases in the middle. This CDR3 spans 14 amino acids. The record originates from a study of OX40 agonist ivuxolimab in advanced cancers. The overall study: Averaging roughly 60 years in age, with a range of roughly 23 to 80, the cohort was 65% to 90% male.

The protocol was immunoSEQ multiplex PCR, while the TCRdb copy is restricted to in-frame clones and leaves out a portion. This table has tens of thousands of clones, roughly 88% appearing once. Findings and caveats of the study: There were, on average, more expanded clones in CD8+ T cells than in CD4+.

This chain links TRBV5-5 with TRBJ1-2; D ambiguous. Source: CD4+ or CD8+ T cells sorted from blood, taken in a trial of the OX40 agonist ivuxolimab. The TCR comes from an adult with an advanced solid tumor such as melanoma, head and neck, liver or kidney cancer. In DNA form, the CDR3 reads TGTGCCAGCAGCTACAGTCGGCCGGAATGGGGCTACACCTTC. Translated: CASSYSRPEWGYTF.